This T cell receptor (beta chain) was identified during a study of CD8 T cells in Susac syndrome. In blood CD8+ and CD4+ T cells, TCR beta underwent sequencing. While serving as controls, healthy donors were matched for age and sex. TEMRA cells underwent FACS enrichment and CD8+ and CD4+ T cells underwent negative isolation. Reverse transcription of roughly 0.45 to 1 ug RNA used random hexamers. TCR beta CDR3 was amplified by immunoSEQ covering 54 Vbeta and 13 Jbeta. TCRdb re-analysed the immunoSEQ multiplex PCR reads in MiXCR, keeping a single row per CDR3 protein. The sample has about 47,000 distinct CDR3 sequences, nearly 95% seen once. The V and J ends lost 0 bases and 6 bases respectively, with 8 bases between them. The CDR3 is 14 residues long. Germline assignment: CDR1 MGHRA and CDR2 YSYEKL.

This chain uses TRBV4-1 with TRBJ2-2; no clear D gene. The sequencing input was CD8+ T cells from PBMCs. The TCR sequence derives from a human donor in good health. The CDR3 DNA reads TGCGCCAGCAGCCAAGAGTATGGTGCCGGGGAGCTGTTTTTT. It codes for CASSQEYGAGELFF.